This TCR beta chain was identified during a study of T cells in Graves' hyperthyroidism and ophthalmopathy. No progression to ophthalmopathy during 18 months of follow-up defined stable disease. These patients, aged 18 to 65, had recently diagnosed hyperthyroidism lasting under 2 months. There were TCR beta CDR3 regions amplified from RNA transcripts. HTBI primers drove first-round RT-PCR of the TCR CDR3. TCRdb processed the multiplex PCR reads anew with MiXCR; each CDR3 protein has one entry. The repertoire includes some 560,000 distinct CDR3 sequences, approximately 15% of them detected once, and about 14% sits in the top ten. Germline V gene data show CDR1 as LNHDA and CDR2 as SQIVND (reference sequence). Trimming took 3 bases from V and 5 from J; bases not matched to a gene: 5. The CDR3 extends over 14 amino acids. In regard to this clonotype: Its antigen is currently unknown.

Regarding the study as a whole: Patients with ophthalmopathy were separated from those with stable hyperthyroidism by a 13 V-J model.

V is TRBV19 and J is TRBJ2-7; 9 bases are a match to TRBD1. The source material was blood. This clonotype originated in a woman aged 40-49 years with Graves' hyperthyroidism. CDR3 loop: CASSIMGQGNEQYF. The CDR3 DNA follows: TGTGCCAGTAGTATTATGGGACAGGGCAACGAGCAGTACTTC.